The rows below give T cell receptor beta chains drawn from one sample of a study of blood T cell repertoires in COVID-19. Clones were sequenced by immunoSEQ multiplex PCR, and TCRdb holds only the in-frame ones, with some missing. The data contain about 220,000 clones, more than 75% of them seen just once; the ten biggest clones take up more than 10%. The source material was peripheral blood. These receptors came from a human donor in a cohort sampled during active COVID-19. CDR3s include the opening cysteine and the closing phenylalanine or tryptophan. The D gene is left open where the match is weak. The size entry is marked missing in some rows and otherwise reads once, few, many or a size class.

d_gene,abundance,v_gene,j_gene,len,CDR3aa,CDR3nt
-,-,TRBV2,TRBJ2-5,12,CARGDRQETQYF,TGTGCCAGGGGAGACCGCCAAGAGACCCAGTACTTC
-,-,TRBV18,TRBJ1-3,15,CASSPPGVSGNTIYF,TGTGCCAGCTCACCACCGGGCGTTTCTGGAAACACCATATATTTT
-,-,TRBV28,TRBJ1-1,13,CASSLNGQGFAFF,TGTGCCAGCAGTTTAAATGGCCAGGGGTTCGCTTTCTTT
-,-,TRBV5-1,TRBJ1-1,14,CASSLLVSNTEAFF,TGCGCCAGCAGCTTGTTGGTGAGTAACACTGAAGCTTTCTTT
-,-,TRBV28,TRBJ1-6,14,CASSFSMLNSPLHF,TGTGCCAGCAGTTTTAGTATGCTGAATTCACCCCTCCACTTT
-,-,TRBV6-2/TRBV6-3,TRBJ2-5,14,CASSYATFQETQYF,TGTGCCAGCAGTTACGCGACATTCCAAGAGACCCAGTACTTC
-,-,TRBV28,TRBJ2-7,13,CASSPIDSYEQYF,TGTGCCAGCAGTCCCATTGACAGCTACGAGCAGTACTTC
-,-,TRBV6-6,TRBJ2-7,15,CASSRRLELSYEQYF,TGTGCCAGCAGTCGAAGGTTGGAGTTGTCCTACGAGCAGTACTTC
TRBD2,-,TRBV28,TRBJ2-5,15,CASSLAGAGQETQYF,TGTGCCAGCAGTCTAGCGGGAGCAGGGCAAGAGACCCAGTACTTC
-,-,TRBV6-5,TRBJ1-4,14,CASMGRGLNEKLFF,TGTGCCAGCATGGGCCGGGGACTTAATGAAAAACTGTTTTTT
TRBD2,-,TRBV3-1/TRBV3-2,TRBJ2-7,19,CASSQVIPGTSGSSYEQYF,TGTGCCAGCAGCCAAGTCATTCCCGGGACTAGCGGTAGCTCCTACGAGCAGTACTTC
-,-,TRBV29-1,TRBJ2-1,12,CSVETRVNEQFF,TGCAGCGTTGAAACCAGGGTTAATGAGCAGTTCTTC
-,-,TRBV12-3/TRBV12-4,TRBJ1-2,13,CASTQGLDDGYTF,TGTGCCAGCACCCAGGGCCTAGATGATGGCTACACCTTC
-,-,TRBV6-5,TRBJ1-1,15,CASRRDWQGNTEAFF,TGTGCCAGCCGCCGGGATTGGCAAGGCAACACTGAAGCTTTCTTT
-,few,TRBV11-2,TRBJ2-5,13,CASSFTSRETQYF,TGTGCCAGCAGCTTTACTAGCAGGGAGACCCAGTACTTC
-,-,TRBV3-1/TRBV3-2,TRBJ1-1,14,CASSHSDRDTEAFF,TGTGCCAGCAGCCACAGCGACAGAGACACTGAAGCTTTCTTT
TRBD1,-,TRBV2,TRBJ1-2,15,CASGLTGGRNYGYTF,TGTGCCAGCGGCCTGACAGGGGGCCGGAACTATGGTTACACCTTC
-,-,TRBV29-1,TRBJ1-2,12,CSVGRTGYGYTF,TGCAGCGTGGGGCGGACCGGCTATGGCTACACCTTC
-,-,TRBV7-2,TRBJ2-3,15,CASSLWGGQGDTQYF,TGTGCCAGCAGCTTGTGGGGGGGCCAGGGAGATACGCAGTATTTT